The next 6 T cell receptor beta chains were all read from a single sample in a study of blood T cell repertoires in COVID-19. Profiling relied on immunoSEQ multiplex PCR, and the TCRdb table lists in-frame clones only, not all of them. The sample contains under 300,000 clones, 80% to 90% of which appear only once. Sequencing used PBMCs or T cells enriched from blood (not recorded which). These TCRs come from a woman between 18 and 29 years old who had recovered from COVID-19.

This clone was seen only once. The CDR3 nucleotides are TGTGCCAGCAGCGTCCAGGGCTTCGAGCAGTACTTC. This translates into CASSVQGFEQYF. The gene calls are TRBV3-1 (or the pseudogene TRBV3-2) and TRBJ2-7; D may be TRBD1 (5 bases). CDR1 and CDR2 (germline): LGHDT, YNNKEL (reference sequence). The CDR3 totals 12 residues. Trimming pared 5 bases from V and 6 bases from J, leaving 11 bases between.

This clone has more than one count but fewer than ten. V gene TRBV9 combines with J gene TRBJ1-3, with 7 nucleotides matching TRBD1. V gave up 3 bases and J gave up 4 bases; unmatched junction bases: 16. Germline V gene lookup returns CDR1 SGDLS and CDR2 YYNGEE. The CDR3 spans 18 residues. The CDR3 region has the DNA TGTGCCAGCAGCGGGGAGACAGGGTTGGTAGCTCTAGGAAACACCATATATTTT. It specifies CASSGETGLVALGNTIYF.

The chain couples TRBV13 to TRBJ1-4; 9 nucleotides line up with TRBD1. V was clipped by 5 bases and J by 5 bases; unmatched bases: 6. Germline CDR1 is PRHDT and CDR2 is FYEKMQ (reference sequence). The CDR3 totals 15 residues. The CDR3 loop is CASSHAGTGNEKLFF. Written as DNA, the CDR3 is TGTGCCAGCAGCCATGCCGGGACAGGGAATGAAAAACTGTTTTTT.

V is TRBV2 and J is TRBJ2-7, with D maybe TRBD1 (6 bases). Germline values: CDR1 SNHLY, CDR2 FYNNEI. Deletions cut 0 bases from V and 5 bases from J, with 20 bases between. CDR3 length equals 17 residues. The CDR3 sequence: CASSEAGVVTGQDEQYF. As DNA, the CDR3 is TGTGCCAGCAGTGAAGCAGGGGTGGTTACAGGGCAGGACGAGCAGTACTTC.

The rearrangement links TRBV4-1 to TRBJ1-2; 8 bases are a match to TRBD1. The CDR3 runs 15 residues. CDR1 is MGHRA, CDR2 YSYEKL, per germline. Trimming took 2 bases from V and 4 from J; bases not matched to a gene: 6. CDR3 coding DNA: TGCGCCAGCAGCCAATCAGGACAGGGTGCCTATGGCTACACCTTC. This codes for CASSQSGQGAYGYTF.

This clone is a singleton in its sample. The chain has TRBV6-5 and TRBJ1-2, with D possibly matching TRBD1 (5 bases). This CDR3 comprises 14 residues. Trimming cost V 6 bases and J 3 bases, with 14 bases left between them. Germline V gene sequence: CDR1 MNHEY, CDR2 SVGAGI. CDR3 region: CASSSSGGYYGYTF. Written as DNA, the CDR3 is TGTGCCAGCAGCTCATCGGGGGGTTACTATGGCTACACCTTC.